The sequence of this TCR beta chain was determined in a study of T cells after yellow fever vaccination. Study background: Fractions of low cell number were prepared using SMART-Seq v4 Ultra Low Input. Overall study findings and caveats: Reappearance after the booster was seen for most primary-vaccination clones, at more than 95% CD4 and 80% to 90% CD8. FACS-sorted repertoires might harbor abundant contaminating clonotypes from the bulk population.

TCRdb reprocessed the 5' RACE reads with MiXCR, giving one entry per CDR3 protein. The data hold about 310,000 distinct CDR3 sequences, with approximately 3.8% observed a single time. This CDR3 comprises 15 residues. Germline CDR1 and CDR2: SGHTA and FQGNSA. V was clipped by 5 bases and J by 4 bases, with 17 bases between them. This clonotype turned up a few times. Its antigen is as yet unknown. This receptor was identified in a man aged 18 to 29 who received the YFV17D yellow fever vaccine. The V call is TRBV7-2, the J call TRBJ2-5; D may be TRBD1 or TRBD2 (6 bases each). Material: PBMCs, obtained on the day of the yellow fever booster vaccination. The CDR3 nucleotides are TGTGCCAGCAGCGTTAATCGGGGGCCCGGAGAGACCCAGTACTTC. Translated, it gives CASSVNRGPGETQYF. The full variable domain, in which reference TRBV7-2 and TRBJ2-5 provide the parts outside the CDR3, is GAGVSQSPSNKVTEKGKDVELRCDPISGHTALYWYRQSLGQGLEFLIYFQGNSAPDKSGLPSDRFSAERTGGSVSTLTIQRTQQEDSAVYLCASSVNRGPGETQYFGPGTRLLVL.